The T cell receptor (beta chain) described here comes from a study of CD4 T cells in relation to SARS-CoV-2 and coronaviruses. About the research overall: The negative reference was HIV-1 Nef peptide pool or peptide-free culture. Findings and caveats of the study: This crossreactivity analysis covered spike protein alone, no other viral proteins.

Before the COVID-19 pandemic, during about 2011-2019, CD4+ T cells were taken from unexposed donors. Isolation of CD4+ T cells took place after about 9 days in culture. Each well had 2 million or so PBMCs in approximately 5.1% human AB serum with IL-2. The CDR3 totals 16 residues. Germline assignment: CDR1 KGHDR and CDR2 SFDVKD. After removal of 3 bases from V and 4 bases from J, the junction contained 11 bases not matched to a gene. Produced via immunoSEQ multiplex PCR; TCRdb's table is partial and in-frame only. The sample includes under 20,000 clones, about 80% of them seen just once. Notes on this clone: Its antigen is not identified.

This clonotype was sampled from a human donor in good health. The chain carries TRBV24-1 and TRBJ2-7; the match to TRBD1 covers 7 bases. The source material was CD4+ T cells from PBMCs, cultured in vitro. The CDR3: CATSDSRPGGFYEQYF. The CDR3 nucleotides read TGTGCCACCAGTGATAGCCGGCCAGGGGGTTTTTACGAGCAGTACTTC.